The present T cell receptor beta chain was sequenced within a study of a mutant IDH1 vaccine in newly diagnosed glioma. Study at large: Commencement of vaccination occurred 4-6 weeks following radiotherapy alone, or concurrently with temozolomide cycles. Most had both radiotherapy and temozolomide beforehand; others had only one.

Documented time point: week 35, safety follow-up. Topical imiquimod accompanied each vaccine dose, which consisted of 300 ug of mutant IDH1 20-mer peptide. New WHO grade 3 or 4 astrocytomas that were IDH1-mutant and ATRX-lost occurred in the donors. TCRdb's table, derived via immunoSEQ multiplex PCR, lists solely in-frame clones and lacks some. The sample includes 44,000 or so clones, around 81% of them seen just once. As to this clone: Its cognate antigen is unknown.

Here the sequenced sample was PBMCs, taken from a glioma patient whose treatment included an IDH1 peptide vaccine. This clonotype was sampled from a woman aged 40 to 49 with glioma. Some clones in this sample may be carry-over from other donors' samples.

CDR3 nucleotides: TGTGCCAGCAGCTTAGGACAGGGGGCCAATCAGCCCCAGCATTTT. Its translation is CASSLGQGANQPQHF. The rearrangement joins TRBV7-6 to TRBJ1-5; TRBD1 matches 10 bases. The CDR3 runs to 15 residues. Germline assignment: CDR1 SGHVS and CDR2 FNYEAQ. V lost 1 base and J lost 3; bases outside the gene matches: 0. Looking up the rest from reference TRBV7-6 and TRBJ1-5 gives the full variable domain: GAGVSQSPRYKVTKRGQDVALRCDPISGHVSLYWYRQALGQGPEFLTYFNYEAQQDKSGLPNDRFSAERPEGSISTLTIQRTEQRDSAMYRCASSLGQGANQPQHFGDGTRLSIL.